The 7 T cell receptor beta chains reported below all come from one sample, sequenced in a study of cytotoxic CD8 clonotypes in ibrutinib-treated CLL. TCRdb's table, derived via immunoSEQ multiplex PCR, lists solely in-frame clones and lacks some. This sample has about 86,000 clones; more than 70% occur once, and the top ten carry approximately 5.4%. The material was PBMCs, obtained before ibrutinib treatment. The receptors stem from a human donor with chronic lymphocytic leukemia.

V usage is TRBV21-1 and J usage is TRBJ2-1; the table's D call, TRBD1, has no DNA check behind it. TRBV21-1 is annotated as a pseudogene. The CDR3 has 14 residues. The CDR3, as DNA: TGTGCCAGCAGCATCGGGACAGGGCGCAATGAGCAGTTCTTC. It translates to CASSIGTGRNEQFF.

V is TRBV29-1 and J is TRBJ2-1, with TRBD1 as a possible D gene (6 bases). The V gene's germline CDR1 is SQVTM and CDR2 ANQGSEA. V was shortened by 7 bases and J by 3 bases, with 16 bases between the two germline ends. This CDR3 is 14 amino acids long. For the CDR3, the DNA is TGCAGCGCTTACGGACAGCACAACTACAATGAGCAGTTCTTC. The encoded protein is CSAYGQHNYNEQFF.

V usage is TRBV5-4 and J usage is TRBJ1-1; 8 nucleotides line up with TRBD1. This CDR3 is built from 14 residues. V shed 4 bases and J 10 bases; nucleotides not matched to a gene: 12. Germline loops: CDR1 SGHNT, CDR2 YYREEE (reference sequence). CDR3 protein: CASSPGQGTVAAFF. CDR3 DNA sequence: TGTGCCAGCAGCCCCGGACAGGGCACGGTGGCAGCTTTCTTT.

In its sample, this clone was seen a few times. The rearrangement uses TRBV11-2 and TRBJ1-1; the D gene is possibly TRBD1 (5 bases). Germline loops: CDR1 SGHAT, CDR2 FQNNGV. V lost 1 base, J lost 0 bases, and 12 bases lay in between. This CDR3 contains 16 residues. CDR3 sequence reads: CASSLVIGAMNTEAFF. CDR3 coding DNA: TGTGCCAGCAGCTTAGTTATCGGGGCCATGAACACTGAAGCTTTCTTT.

This chain joins TRBV7-3 and TRBJ2-3; perhaps TRBD2 as D (6 bases). The CDR3 covers 18 residues. Between the trimmed V and J ends, which lost 3 bases and 6 bases, there was a span of 25 bases. Germline assignment: CDR1 SGHTA and CDR2 FQGTGA. For the CDR3, the DNA is TGTGCCAGCAGCTTCCACGGTGTAGGGCCCGCCGCGGGGGATACGCAGTATTTT. Protein product: CASSFHGVGPAAGDTQYF.

The chain links TRBV18 to TRBJ1-5, with a weak D call TRBD1 (5 bases). Germline-derived CDR1 and CDR2 are KGHSH and LQKENI. The CDR3 extends over 13 amino acids. Trimming removed 2 bases from V and 7 bases from J, with 9 bases in between. CDR3: CASSPGAGQPQHF. The CDR3 DNA follows: TGTGCCAGCTCACCAGGGGCCGGGCAGCCCCAGCATTTT.

This clone has only a few counts. This rearrangement joins TRBV29-1 to TRBJ1-4; 7 bases are a match to TRBD1. The germline gives CDR1 SQVTM, CDR2 ANQGSEA. The CDR3 runs 12 residues. V lost 6 bases, J lost 10 bases, and 8 bases stayed unmatched. In nucleotides, the CDR3 is TGCAGCGTCCCCGGGGACAGTACAAAACTGTTTTTT. Translated, it gives CSVPGDSTKLFF.